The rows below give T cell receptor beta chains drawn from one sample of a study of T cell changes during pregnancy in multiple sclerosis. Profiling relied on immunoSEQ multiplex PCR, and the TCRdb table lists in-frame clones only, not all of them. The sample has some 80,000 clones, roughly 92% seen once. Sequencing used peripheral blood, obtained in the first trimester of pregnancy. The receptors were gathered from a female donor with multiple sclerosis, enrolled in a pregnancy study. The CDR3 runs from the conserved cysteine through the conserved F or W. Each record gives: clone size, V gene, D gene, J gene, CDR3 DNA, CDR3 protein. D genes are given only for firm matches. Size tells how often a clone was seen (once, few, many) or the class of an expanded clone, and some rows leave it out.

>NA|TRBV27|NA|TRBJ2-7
TGTGCCAGCGGCCCGGACAGCCCCCTCTACGAGCAGTACTTC
CASGPDSPLYEQYF
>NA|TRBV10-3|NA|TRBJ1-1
TGTGCCATCAGTGACAGGATGAACACTGAAGCTTTCTTT
CAISDRMNTEAFF
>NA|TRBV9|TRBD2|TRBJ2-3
TGTGCCAGCAGCGGTAGCGGGAGCACAGATACGCAGTATTTT
CASSGSGSTDTQYF
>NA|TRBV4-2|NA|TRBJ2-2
TGTGCCAGCAGCCGAGAGGCCGCGGCGAACACCGGGGAGCTGTTTTTT
CASSREAAANTGELFF
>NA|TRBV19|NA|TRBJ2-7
TGTGCCAGTAGTATCTCGACAGAAGGATACTACGAGCAGTACTTC
CASSISTEGYYEQYF
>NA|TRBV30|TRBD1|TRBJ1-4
TGTGCCTCCTCCCATAACGAGGGACAGGGGAGGGGAAATGAAAAACTGTTTTTT
CASSHNEGQGRGNEKLFF
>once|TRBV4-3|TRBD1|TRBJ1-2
TGCGCCAGCAGCCAAGATCGGGCGCAGGGGGGCACCTTC
CASSQDRAQGGTF
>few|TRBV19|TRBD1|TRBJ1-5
TGTGCCAGTAGTATGTGGACAGGACCGAATCAGCCCCAGCATTTT
CASSMWTGPNQPQHF
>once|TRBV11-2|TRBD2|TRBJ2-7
TGTGCCAGCAGCTTAGGACTAGCGGGAGGTTCCTACGAGCAGTACTTC
CASSLGLAGGSYEQYF
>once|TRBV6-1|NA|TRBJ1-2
TGTGCCAGCAGTGAAATAGTAAACTATGGCTACACCTTC
CASSEIVNYGYTF
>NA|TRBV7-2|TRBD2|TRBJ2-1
TGTGCCAGCAGTTATGGACTAGCGGGCCTATCCTACAATGAGCAGTTCTTC
CASSYGLAGLSYNEQFF
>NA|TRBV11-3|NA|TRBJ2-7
TGTGCCAGCAGCTTAGTGGCAGGGGCCTACGAGCAGTACTTC
CASSLVAGAYEQYF
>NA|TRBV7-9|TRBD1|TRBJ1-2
TGTGCCAGCAGCTCCGAACAGGGGGCCTATGGCTACACCTTC
CASSSEQGAYGYTF
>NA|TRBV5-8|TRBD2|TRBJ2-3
TGTGCCAGCAGCTCAAGACTAGCGGGGCCCACAGATACGCAGTATTTT
CASSSRLAGPTDTQYF
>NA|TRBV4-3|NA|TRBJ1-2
TGCGCCAGCAGCCAAGAGTTCTTTGGAGGAATTAACTATGGCTACACCTTC
CASSQEFFGGINYGYTF
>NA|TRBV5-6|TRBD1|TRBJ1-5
TGTGCCAGCAGCTTTCGCCAGGGGGACAATCAGCCCCAGCATTTT
CASSFRQGDNQPQHF
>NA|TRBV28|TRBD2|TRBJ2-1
TGTGCCAGCAGTTTATTGACTAGCGGGTTCTCCTACAATGAGCAGTTCTTC
CASSLLTSGFSYNEQFF
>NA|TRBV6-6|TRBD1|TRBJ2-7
TGTGCCAGCACCTTACGAGGGACAGGAAGCTACGAGCAGTACTTC
CASTLRGTGSYEQYF
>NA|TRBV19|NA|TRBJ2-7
TGTGCCAGTAGTATTGGTGCCGCCAGCGAGCAGTACTTC
CASSIGAASEQYF
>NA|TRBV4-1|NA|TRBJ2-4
TGCGCCAGCAGCCAGACGATCGACAGGGCCAAAAACATTCAGTACTTC
CASSQTIDRAKNIQYF
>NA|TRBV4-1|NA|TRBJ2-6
TGCGCCAGCAGCCAAGCCGACAGGCTAGTCGGGGCCAACGTCCTGACTTTC
CASSQADRLVGANVLTF
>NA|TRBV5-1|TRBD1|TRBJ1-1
TGCGCCAGCGGCCCCGGACAGGCTCTTTTTCACACTGAAGCTTTCTTT
CASGPGQALFHTEAFF
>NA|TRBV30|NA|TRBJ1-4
TGTGCCTGGAGTTTCGGGGGAATAACTAATGAAAAACTGTTTTTT
CAWSFGGITNEKLFF
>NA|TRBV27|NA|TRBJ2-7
TGTGCCAGCAGTTTATTGGGCCAGGGTCCCTACGAGCAGTACTTC
CASSLLGQGPYEQYF
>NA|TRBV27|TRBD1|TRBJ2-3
TGTGCCAGCGGAGGCAGGGGGTACACAGATACGCAGTATTTT
CASGGRGYTDTQYF
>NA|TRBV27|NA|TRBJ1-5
TGTGCCAGCTCCCTCGCCGGGGGGGCCGGTCAGCCCCAGCATTTT
CASSLAGGAGQPQHF
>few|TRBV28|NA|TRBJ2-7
TGTGCCAGCAGTGGGGGCCAGGGGTCTGGCAAGCAGTACTTC
CASSGGQGSGKQYF
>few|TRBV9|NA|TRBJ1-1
TGTGCCAGCAGCGTGAGTCTTCAGAACACTGAAGCTTTCTTT
CASSVSLQNTEAFF
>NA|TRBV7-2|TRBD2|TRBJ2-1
TGTGCCAGCTCGAAAAGCGGGAATACCAATGAGCAGTTCTTC
CASSKSGNTNEQFF
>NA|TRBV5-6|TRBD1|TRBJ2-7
TGTGCCAGCAGCTCTCGGGACAGGGGGCGGTACGAGCAGTACTTC
CASSSRDRGRYEQYF
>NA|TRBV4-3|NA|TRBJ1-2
TGCGCCAGCAGCCAAGAGGTAGGGGGAAGATTTGGCTACACCTTC
CASSQEVGGRFGYTF
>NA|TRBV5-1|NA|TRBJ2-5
TGCGCCAGCAGCTTCTCCGGGAGATTCCCCCAAGAGACCCAGTACTTC
CASSFSGRFPQETQYF
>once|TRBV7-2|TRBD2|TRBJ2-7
TGTGCCAGCAGCCCCGGACTAGTAAGCTACGAGCAGTACTTC
CASSPGLVSYEQYF
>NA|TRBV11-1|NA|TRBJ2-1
TGTGCCAGCAGCTTAGGTGTGGGGGGATCATTATACAATGAGCAGTTCTTC
CASSLGVGGSLYNEQFF
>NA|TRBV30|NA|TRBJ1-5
TGTGCCTGGAGTGCCATCCGTGCGCCAAATCAGCCCCAGCATTTT
CAWSAIRAPNQPQHF
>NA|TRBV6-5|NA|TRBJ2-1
TGTGCCAGCAGCGGGGTCGGCGCGGGAACTTATGAGCAGTTCTTC
CASSGVGAGTYEQFF
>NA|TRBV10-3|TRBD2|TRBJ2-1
TGTGCCATCAGTGATACCGGGACTAGTGGGCAGTTCTTC
CAISDTGTSGQFF
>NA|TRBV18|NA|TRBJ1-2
TGTGCCAGCTCACAAATGGACACCGCGAACTATGGCTACACCTTC
CASSQMDTANYGYTF
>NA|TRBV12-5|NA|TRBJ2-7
TGTGCCGCTCGCTGGGACGGGCAGGGGAGATTTGGCGAGCAGTACTTC
CAARWDGQGRFGEQYF
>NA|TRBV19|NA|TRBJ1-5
TGTGCCAGCCGCCCAGGGGCATATTACAATCAGCCCCAGCATTTT
CASRPGAYYNQPQHF
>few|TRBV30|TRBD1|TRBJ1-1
TGTGCCTGGAGTTCTCGGGACAGACGATACACTGAAGCTTTCTTT
CAWSSRDRRYTEAFF
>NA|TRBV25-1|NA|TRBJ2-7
TGTGCCAGCAGGAAGGGGATAGGGGAGCAGTACTTC
CASRKGIGEQYF
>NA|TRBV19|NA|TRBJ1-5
TGTGCCACCGAGGTGACCCTGAGCAATCAGCCCCAGCATTTT
CATEVTLSNQPQHF
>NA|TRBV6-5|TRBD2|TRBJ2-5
TGTGCCAGCAGGCGACTAGCGGGGGAGGAGACCCAGTACTTC
CASRRLAGEETQYF
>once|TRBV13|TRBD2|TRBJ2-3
TGTGCCAGCAGCCTCAATCCGGGGGGGTACACAGATACGCAGTATTTT
CASSLNPGGYTDTQYF
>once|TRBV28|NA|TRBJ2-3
TGTGCCAGCAGTTTAGCGGGCGGAGATACAGATACGCAGTATTTT
CASSLAGGDTDTQYF
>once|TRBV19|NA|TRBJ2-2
TGTGCCAGCTCGGCTAGCGGAGGGGGGGCCGGGGAGCTGTTTTTT
CASSASGGGAGELFF
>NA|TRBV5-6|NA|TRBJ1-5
TGTGCCAGCAGCTTGTGGGCGGGGACCAATCAGCCCCAGCATTTT
CASSLWAGTNQPQHF
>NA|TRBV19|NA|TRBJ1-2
TGTGCCAGTAGTATAGAAGCGGGTATCGTCGGCTACACCTTC
CASSIEAGIVGYTF
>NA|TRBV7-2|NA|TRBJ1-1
TGTGCCAGCAGCTTACTGGGAGGGCATAACACTGAAGCTTTCTTT
CASSLLGGHNTEAFF
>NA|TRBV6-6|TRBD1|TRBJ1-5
TGTGCCAGCAGCTCTCGGACAGGGGGCCAGCCCCAGCATTTT
CASSSRTGGQPQHF